The 12 T cell receptor beta chains below all came from one sample that was sequenced in a study of cytomegalovirus exposure and HLA in healthy donors. The PCR had 60 Vbeta and 13 Jbeta primers. Libraries were prepared by immunoSEQ multiplex PCR; TCRdb keeps only in-frame clonotypes and omits some of them. The repertoire holds 60,000 to 70,000 clones, with roughly 80% as singletons. The sequenced sample was PBMCs. The receptor source for this set is a woman in her 30s in good health and CMV-seronegative.

J is TRBJ2-5 and V is TRBV27; no definite D call. The J call may be mistaken, given a closer DNA end match to TRBJ2-7. Germline CDR1 reads MNHEY; CDR2 reads SMNVEV (reference sequence). The CDR3 spans 13 residues. The CDR3 loop reads CASSWAETYEQYF. The CDR3 DNA reads TGTGCCAGCAGTTGGGCAGAAACCTACGAGCAGTACTTC.

CDR3 sequence (DNA): TGTGCCAGCAGCGTAGATGGGGGGGACCCCGGGTACACCTTC. Residues: CASSVDGGDPGYTF. The chain employs TRBV9 and TRBJ1-2; TRBD1 might be the D (5 bases). Germline V CDR1 and CDR2: SGDLS, YYNGEE. The CDR3 is 14 residues long. The V gene lost 0 bases and the J gene lost 11 bases, with 17 bases spanning the gap.

This clone was detected only a few times. The chain carries TRBV19 and TRBJ1-2, with 8 bases identical to TRBD1. From germline, CDR1 is LNHDA and CDR2 SQIVND (reference sequence). Trimming at V came to 5 bases and at J to 5 bases, leaving 7 bases not matched to a gene. This CDR3 spans 14 amino acids. The CDR3 DNA reads TGTGCCAGTAGTCGTGGGACAGGACTTTATGGCTACACCTTC. Translation gives CASSRGTGLYGYTF.

This chain uses TRBV15 with TRBJ2-7; no definite D call. Trimming shortened V by 1 base and J by 2 bases, and 15 bases separated the two germline ends. CDR1 is LNHNV and CDR2 is YYDKDF in the germline V gene (reference sequence). The CDR3 is made up of 16 amino acids. CDR3 DNA sequence: TGTGCCACCAGCAGAGTCCGCCAGGCCCCTACCTACGAGCAGTACTTC. Protein: CATSRVRQAPTYEQYF. Looking up the rest from reference TRBV15 and TRBJ2-7 gives the full variable domain: DAMVIQNPRYQVTQFGKPVTLSCSQTLNHNVMYWYQQKSSQAPKLLFHYYDKDFNNEADTPDNFQSRRPNTSFCFLDIRSPGLGDTAMYLCATSRVRQAPTYEQYFGPGTRLTVT.

The rearrangement links TRBV11-2 to TRBJ2-5; no definite D call. Germline assignment: CDR1 SGHAT and CDR2 FQNNGV. The CDR3 runs 14 residues. Trimming took off 1 base at V and 7 bases at J, with 13 bases between the two ends. CDR3 in DNA: TGTGCCAGCAGCTTAGGTGTTGGCCCGGGGACCCAGTACTTC. This codes for CASSLGVGPGTQYF.

The rearrangement joins TRBV6-6 to TRBJ2-7; D call uncertain. Deletions cut 6 bases from V and 0 bases from J, with 3 bases between. The germline V gene has CDR1 MNHNY and CDR2 SVGAGI (reference sequence). The CDR3 runs 11 residues. As DNA, the CDR3 is TGTGCCAGCAGCCGCTCCTACGAGCAGTACTTC. Translating gives CASSRSYEQYF.

The CDR3 DNA sequence: TGCAGCGTTGGCAGACTAGCGGGGGAGACCCAGTACTTC. This sequence encodes CSVGRLAGETQYF. The genes are TRBV29-1 and TRBJ2-5; 11 bases are shared with TRBD2. Losses at the gene ends were 4 bases for V and 5 bases for J; bases not matched to a gene: 3. This CDR3 is built from 13 residues. Germline CDR1 reads SQVTM; CDR2 reads ANQGSEA.

This clone is a singleton in its sample. V and J are TRBV6-5 and TRBJ2-1; 9 positions agree with TRBD1. Germline loops: CDR1 MNHEY, CDR2 SVGAGI. The V and J ends lost 8 bases and 8 bases, in that order; junction bases with no gene match: 10. The CDR3 is made up of 14 amino acids. The CDR3 nucleotides read TGTGCCAGCGGCTGGACAGGGGAGCTTGATGAGCAGTTCTTC. Translated, it gives CASGWTGELDEQFF.

This chain joins TRBV19 and TRBJ2-1; 11 bases map to TRBD1. The CDR3 totals 15 residues. V shed 1 base, J shed 9 bases, and the junction held 5 bases outside the gene matches. Germline values: CDR1 LNHDA, CDR2 SQIVND (reference sequence). CDR3 region: CASSIVGQGASEQFF. The DNA for the CDR3 is TGTGCCAGTAGTATAGTCGGACAGGGGGCCAGTGAGCAGTTCTTC.

The sample holds one count of this clone. The chain has TRBV7-6 and TRBJ1-5; D uncertain. The germline V gene has CDR1 SGHVS and CDR2 FNYEAQ. The CDR3 covers 15 residues. Between the trimmed V and J ends, which lost 4 bases and 0 bases, there was a span of 10 bases. CDR3 sequence (DNA): TGTGCCAGCAGCTCCGGACTAGGTAGCAATCAGCCCCAGCATTTT. Protein sequence: CASSSGLGSNQPQHF.

The rearrangement uses TRBV28 and TRBJ1-2; 8 positions match TRBD1. This CDR3 contains 14 residues. Trimming took 3 bases from V and 5 from J; bases not matched to a gene: 5. Germline CDR1 reads MDHEN; CDR2 reads SYDVKM. The CDR3 protein is CASSFRQGLYGYTF. The CDR3 DNA reads as TGTGCCAGCAGTTTCAGACAGGGGTTGTATGGCTACACCTTC.

A word on this clone: One end of the junction does not line up with germline, which may come from a read error. The chain is built from TRBV7-7 and TRBJ2-2; the match to TRBD2 covers 9 bases. The germline V gene encodes CDR1 SSHAT and CDR2 FNYEAQ (reference sequence). The CDR3 covers 14 residues. The CDR3, as DNA: TGTGCTAGCAGTCCAGCGGGGGGCCACGGGGAGCTGTTTTTT. This gives the protein CASSPAGGHGELFF.